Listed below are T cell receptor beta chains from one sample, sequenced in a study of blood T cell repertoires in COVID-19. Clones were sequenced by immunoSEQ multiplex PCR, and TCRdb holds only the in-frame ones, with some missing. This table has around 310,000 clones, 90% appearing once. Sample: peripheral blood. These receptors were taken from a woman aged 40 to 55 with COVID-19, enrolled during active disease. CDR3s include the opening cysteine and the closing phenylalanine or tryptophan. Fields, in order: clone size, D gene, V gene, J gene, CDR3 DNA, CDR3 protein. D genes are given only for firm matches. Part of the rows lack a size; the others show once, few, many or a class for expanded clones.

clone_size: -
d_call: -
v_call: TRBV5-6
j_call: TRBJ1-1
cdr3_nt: TGTGCCAGCAGCTTGAACAGTGATGAAGCTTTCTTT
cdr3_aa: CASSLNSDEAFF

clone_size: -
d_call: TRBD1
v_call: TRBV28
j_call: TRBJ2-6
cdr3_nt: TGTGCCAGCAGTTCCGGACAGGTGCCAAGCGGGGCCAACGTCCTGACTTTC
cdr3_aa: CASSSGQVPSGANVLTF

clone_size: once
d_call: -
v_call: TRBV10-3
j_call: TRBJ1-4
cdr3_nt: TGTGCCATCAGTGCCGGGGGTAGTTGGGAAAAACTGTTTTTT
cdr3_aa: CAISAGGSWEKLFF

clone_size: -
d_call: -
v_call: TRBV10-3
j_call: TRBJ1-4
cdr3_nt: TGTGCCATCAGTGGAGAGGTGAATGAAAAACTGTTTTTT
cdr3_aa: CAISGEVNEKLFF

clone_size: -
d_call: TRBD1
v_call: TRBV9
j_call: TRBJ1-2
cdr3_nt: TGTGCCAGCAGCGGGGGATCGACAGGGACCTATGGCTACACCTTC
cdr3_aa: CASSGGSTGTYGYTF

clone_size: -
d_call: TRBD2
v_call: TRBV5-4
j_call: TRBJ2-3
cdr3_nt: TGTGCCAGCAGCTCCAGGACTAGCGGAGGATTAAGCACAGATACGCAGTATTTT
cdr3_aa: CASSSRTSGGLSTDTQYF

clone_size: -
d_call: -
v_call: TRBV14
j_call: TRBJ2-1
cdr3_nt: TGTGCCAGCAGCCCCATCCCACCCGACAGCCACAATGAGCAGTTCTTC
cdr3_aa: CASSPIPPDSHNEQFF

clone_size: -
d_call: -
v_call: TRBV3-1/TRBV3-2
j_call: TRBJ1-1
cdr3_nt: TGTGCCAGCAGAACAGGGCCCATGAACACTGAAGCTTTCTTT
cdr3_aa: CASRTGPMNTEAFF

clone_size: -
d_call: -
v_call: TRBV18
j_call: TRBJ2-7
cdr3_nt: TGTGCCAGCTCACTCAAAACCGGGACCTACGAGCAGTACTTC
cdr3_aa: CASSLKTGTYEQYF

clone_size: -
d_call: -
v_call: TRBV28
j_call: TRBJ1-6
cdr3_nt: TGTGCCGTAGGGGTCGGGAATTCACCCCTCCACTTT
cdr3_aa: CAVGVGNSPLHF

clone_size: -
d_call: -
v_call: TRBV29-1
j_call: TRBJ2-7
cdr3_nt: TGCAGCGTTGAACTTTACAGACCGGGAAGCTCCTACGAGCAGTACTTC
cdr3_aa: CSVELYRPGSSYEQYF

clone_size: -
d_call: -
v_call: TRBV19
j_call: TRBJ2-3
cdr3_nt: TGTGCCAGTAGTTCCCCGGCCGAGGGCACAGATACGCAGTATTTT
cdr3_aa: CASSSPAEGTDTQYF

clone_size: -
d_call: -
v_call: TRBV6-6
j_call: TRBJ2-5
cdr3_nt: TGTGCCAGCAGTTACGGTTGGGGGGGGCGCCAAGAGACCCAGTACTTC
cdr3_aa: CASSYGWGGRQETQYF

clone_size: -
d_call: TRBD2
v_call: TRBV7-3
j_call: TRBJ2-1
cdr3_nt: TGTGCCAGCAGCATACTAGCGGACTACAATGAGCAGTTCTTC
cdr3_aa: CASSILADYNEQFF

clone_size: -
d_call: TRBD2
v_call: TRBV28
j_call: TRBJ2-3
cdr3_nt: TGTGCCAGCAGTTTCTCGAGACTAGCGGGAAGTACAGATACGCAGTATTTT
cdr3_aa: CASSFSRLAGSTDTQYF

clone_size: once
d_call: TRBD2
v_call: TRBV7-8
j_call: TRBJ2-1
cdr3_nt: TGTGCCAGCAGCTTCAAGGCGGCTAGCGGGATCTTAGGTGAGCAGTTCTTC
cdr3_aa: CASSFKAASGILGEQFF

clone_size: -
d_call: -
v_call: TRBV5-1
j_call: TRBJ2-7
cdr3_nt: TGCGCCAGCAGCTTGGATGAGGGGGGGATCGGAGAGCAGTACTTC
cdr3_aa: CASSLDEGGIGEQYF

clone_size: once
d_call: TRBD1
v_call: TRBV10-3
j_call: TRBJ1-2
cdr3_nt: TGTGCCATCAGAGAAACCACAGGGGGCTATGGCTACACCTTC
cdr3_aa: CAIRETTGGYGYTF

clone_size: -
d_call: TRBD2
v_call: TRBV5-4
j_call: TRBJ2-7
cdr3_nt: TGTGCCAGCAGCTTGGGGGGCGGGGGGGAGCAGTACTTC
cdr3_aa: CASSLGGGGEQYF

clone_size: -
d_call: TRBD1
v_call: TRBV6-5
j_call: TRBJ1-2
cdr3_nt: TGTGCCAGCAGTCTTGACAGGGCGGGGTATGGCTACACCTTC
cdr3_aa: CASSLDRAGYGYTF

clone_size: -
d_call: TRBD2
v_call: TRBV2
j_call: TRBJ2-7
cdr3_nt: TGTGCCAGCAGTGTGGGGACTAGCGGGAGCACCTACGAGCAGTACTTC
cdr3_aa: CASSVGTSGSTYEQYF

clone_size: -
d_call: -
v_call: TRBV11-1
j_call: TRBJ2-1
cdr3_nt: TGTGCCAGCAGCTTAGCGGGAGAGGGCTACAATGAGCAGTTCTTC
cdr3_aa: CASSLAGEGYNEQFF

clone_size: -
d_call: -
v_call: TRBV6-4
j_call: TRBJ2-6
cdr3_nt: TGTGCCAGCAGTGCGGGGTCTGGGGCCAACGTCCTGACTTTC
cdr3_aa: CASSAGSGANVLTF

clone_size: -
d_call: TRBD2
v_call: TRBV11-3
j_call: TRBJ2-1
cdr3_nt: TGTGCCAGCAGCTTATACCGGACTAGCCCTGCGTATGAGCAGTTCTTC
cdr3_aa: CASSLYRTSPAYEQFF

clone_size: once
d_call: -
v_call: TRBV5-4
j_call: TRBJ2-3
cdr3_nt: TGTGCCAGCAGCCCAGGCACAGATACGCAGTATTTT
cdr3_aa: CASSPGTDTQYF

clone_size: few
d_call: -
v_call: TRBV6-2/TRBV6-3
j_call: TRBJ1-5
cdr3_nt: TGTGCCAGCAGTTACTCGGGCAGGGGCCCCAATCAGCCCCAGCATTTT
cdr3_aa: CASSYSGRGPNQPQHF

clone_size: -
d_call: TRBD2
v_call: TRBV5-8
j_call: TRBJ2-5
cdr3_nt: TGTGCCAGCAGCTTGGAACTAGCGGGAGGGGAAGAGACCCAGTACTTC
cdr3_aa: CASSLELAGGEETQYF

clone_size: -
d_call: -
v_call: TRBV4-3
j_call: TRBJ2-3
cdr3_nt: TGCGCCAGCAGCCCTCTGAGCCCAGGGGCGGGGGCAGATACGCAGTATTTT
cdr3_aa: CASSPLSPGAGADTQYF

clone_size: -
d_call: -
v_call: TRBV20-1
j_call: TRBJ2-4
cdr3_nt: TGCAGTGCTAGATCGCCGGGCATTCAGTACTTC
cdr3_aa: CSARSPGIQYF

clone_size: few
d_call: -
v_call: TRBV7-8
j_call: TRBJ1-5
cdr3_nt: TGTGCCAGCAGCTTAGCGGGTCAGGGCAATCAGCCCCAGCATTTT
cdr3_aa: CASSLAGQGNQPQHF

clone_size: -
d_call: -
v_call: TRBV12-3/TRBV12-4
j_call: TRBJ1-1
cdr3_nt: TGTGCCAGCAGTTTAACAGTGAACACTGAAGCTTTCTTT
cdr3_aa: CASSLTVNTEAFF

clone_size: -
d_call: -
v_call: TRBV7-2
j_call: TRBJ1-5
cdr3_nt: TGTGCCAGCAGTCGAGAGAGGAATCAGCCCCAGCATTTT
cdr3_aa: CASSRERNQPQHF

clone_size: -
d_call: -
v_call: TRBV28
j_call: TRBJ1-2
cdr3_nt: TGTGCCAGCAGCCCCACTATGCGGACCACTAGGTATGGCTACACCTTC
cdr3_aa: CASSPTMRTTRYGYTF

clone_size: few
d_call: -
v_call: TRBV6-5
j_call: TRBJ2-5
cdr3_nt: TGTGCCAGCAGTTCGGGGGTTGGAGAGACCCAGTACTTC
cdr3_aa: CASSSGVGETQYF

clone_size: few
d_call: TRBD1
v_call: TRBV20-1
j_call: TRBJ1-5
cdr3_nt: TGCAGTGCTAGTCAGGGGGCGCAGGGCAATCAGCCCCAGCATTTT
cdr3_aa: CSASQGAQGNQPQHF

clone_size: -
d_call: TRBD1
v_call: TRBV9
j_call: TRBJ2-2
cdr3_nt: TGTGCCAGCAGCGTAGCTCCAGGACAGGTGAACACCGGGGAGCTGTTTTTT
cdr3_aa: CASSVAPGQVNTGELFF

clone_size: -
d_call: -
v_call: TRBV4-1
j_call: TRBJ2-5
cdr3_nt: TGCGCCAGCAGCCAAGATTGGGAGGAGACCCAGTACTTC
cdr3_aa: CASSQDWEETQYF

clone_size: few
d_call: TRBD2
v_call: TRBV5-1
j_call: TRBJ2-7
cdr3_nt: TGCGCCAGCAGCTTGGTGGGACTAGCGGGGACCATCTCCTACGAGCAGTACTTC
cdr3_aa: CASSLVGLAGTISYEQYF

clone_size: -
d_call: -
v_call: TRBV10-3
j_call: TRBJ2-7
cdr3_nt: TGTGCCATCAGTGCCGGTGTCCCTTACGAGCAGTACTTC
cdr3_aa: CAISAGVPYEQYF

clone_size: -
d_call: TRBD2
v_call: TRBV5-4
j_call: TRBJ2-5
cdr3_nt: TGTGCCAGCAGCCCGGGGGGTAGCGGGGGTTGGGAGACCCAGTACTTC
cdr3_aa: CASSPGGSGGWETQYF

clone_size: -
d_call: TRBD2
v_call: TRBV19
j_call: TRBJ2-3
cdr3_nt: TGTGCCAGTATGGGAGGACTAGCGGGGGGCGCGGTGAGTACGCAGTATTTT
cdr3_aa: CASMGGLAGGAVSTQYF

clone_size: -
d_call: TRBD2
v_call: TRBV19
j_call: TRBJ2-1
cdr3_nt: TGTGCCAGTAGTATGGGACTAGCGGGGGCCTACTCCTACAATGAGCAGTTCTTC
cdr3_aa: CASSMGLAGAYSYNEQFF

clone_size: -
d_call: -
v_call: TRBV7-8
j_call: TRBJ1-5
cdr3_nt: TGTGCCAGCAGCTTAAGACAGGCCAGTTCGAGCAATCAGCCCCAGCATTTT
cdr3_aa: CASSLRQASSSNQPQHF

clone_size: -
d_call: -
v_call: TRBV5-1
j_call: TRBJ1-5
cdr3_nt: TGCGCCAGCAGCTTGGGTTATGGGGAGCAGCCCCAGCATTTT
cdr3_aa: CASSLGYGEQPQHF

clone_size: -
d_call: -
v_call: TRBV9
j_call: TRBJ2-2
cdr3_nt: TGTGCCAGCAGCGTAGCCTCTAGAGGCCTACTTTACACCGGGGAGCTGTTTTTT
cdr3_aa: CASSVASRGLLYTGELFF